Given below is one T cell receptor (beta chain) in context. It has no known antigen specificity. No much larger clonotype is one base removed from it; base qualities were not supplied. These data are taken from a study of cytomegalovirus exposure and HLA in healthy donors (dated by TCRdb to 2017 to 2019). As for the study more broadly: An earlier analysis of approximately 600 of the donors reported about 290 Gb of sequence data and 120 million or so unique TCR beta sequences from approximately 180 million T cells. An early release covering 500 to 750 HLA-typed donors comprised approximately 290 gigabases of sequencing data and 65 million to 100 million unique TCR sequences. Of the 300 to 500 genotyped donors, roughly 76% were placed in the genetic ancestry cluster associated with self-reported Caucasian donors. The study aimed to test whether signatures of past pathogen exposure could be identified by cataloging public T cell receptors. The study profiled the T cell repertoires of around 700 subjects by immunosequencing and related them to cytomegalovirus serostatus. Along with the approximately 600-subject first cohort, a separate validation cohort of over a hundred different subjects was used. The study combined high-throughput TCR immunosequencing, statistical association of individual TCRs with disease status, and machine learning to predict cytomegalovirus infection status. A later analysis re-analyzed previously published TCR beta repertoires from 500 to 700 donors and added high-resolution HLA genotyping to study TCR occurrence patterns. Rather than drawing on any new phenotypic data, the later analysis identified candidate immune exposures from TCR beta sequences and the way those sequences occurred across donors. An earlier analysis of approximately 640 of the donors applied high-throughput TCR beta sequencing to assess whether each TCR beta V gene segment acted as functional or pseudogenic. Donor age, sex, ethnicity and CMV serostatus were compiled together with the repertoire data. In a later genetic analysis, genome-wide SNP genotypes for about 65% of the roughly 700 donors were used, and that subset was treated as a discovery cohort. All discovery cohort repertoires had been generated on a single sequencing platform. HLA typing included class I and class II loci at four-digit resolution. Typing coverage varied by locus: about 620-630 donors for A, B, C, DRB1 and DQB1; more than 500 for DQA1; about 590 for DPA1; 400 to 480 for DPB1. Roughly 5 DR-DQ haplotypes were handled as single units for association and clustering, since linkage in the cohort was strong. Among about 360 genotyped donors of the cohort, an average of about 240,000 unique TCR beta nucleotide sequences were sequenced per donor, roughly 18% of them non-productive. The investigation overall reported the following: Sequencing depth was assumed to be roughly uniform across donors in the presence/absence analyses, though that assumption may not hold. Immune exposure information for the cohort was limited to CMV serostatus. In a later analysis, the rate of TCR association differed among HLA loci, with DRB1 alleles having the most associated TCRs and HLA-C alleles having the fewest. Three of the identified cytomegalovirus-associated TCR beta chains were confirmed in vitro to be specific for cytomegalovirus antigens. In a later analysis, most CMV-associated TCR beta chains were found to appear HLA-restricted, with HLA associations seemingly driven largely by CMV exposure. It was suggested by the authors that the approach could potentially be generalized to other disease states and immunological phenotypes. In an earlier analysis of about 540 of the donors, most TCR beta V segments were observed in productive rearrangements about 87% or about 30% of the time, broadly matching IMGT annotations. Because HLA typing was unavailable for some donors at each locus, only the typed subset was used in association tests. Because counts were too low, under 20 rarely observed V segments, including chromosome 9 orphons, were left out of the earlier analysis of 587 of the donors. A later analysis reported that several top co-occurrence clusters appeared linked to parvovirus B19, influenza, CMV and Epstein-Barr virus. A later genetic analysis associated a missense DCLRE1C variant with V-gene and J-gene trimming of TCR beta chains, and an independent cohort replicated the association. Linkage disequilibrium might explain the correlated functional status among segregating V segments, but an unknown experimental factor could not be ruled out. Some IMGT-functional V segments, including TRBV6-2 and TRBV6-3, could not be told apart with the 87-base-pair reads, so those segments were excluded. A later analysis associated approximately 17,000 TCR beta sequences with specific HLA alleles at a false discovery rate of 0.05. The sequencing pipeline was judged likely to have produced a cluster of highly shared sequence variants as a technical artifact. A further reported finding was that TCR beta sequences accurately predicted the HLA-A and HLA-B alleles for most subjects in the first cohort. A later analysis found that HLA-associated TCR beta chains were more clonally expanded and had lower generation probabilities than equally common non-associated chains. The study listed 150 to 200 TCR beta chains as associated with cytomegalovirus. In this cohort, only TCR beta chains were sequenced, and detectable features were limited by the absence of alpha or paired-chain data. Most TCR sequences were seen in very few donors, while some public TCRs were found in many individuals. The classifier was reported to diagnose cytomegalovirus status with high specificity and sensitivity in both the original cohort and the validation cohort. A later genetic analysis reported fewer N-insertions in productive TCRs among donors in an Asian-associated ancestry cluster than the roughly 650-donor mean. When HLA alleles, especially DR and DQ, strongly co-occurred, TCR associations were difficult to assign to individual alleles.

The cohort comprised around 700 healthy bone marrow donors. At the time of sampling, every cohort member was nominally healthy, though immune exposures that went unrecorded were likely present. The donor was CMV seronegative and belonged to the group of 380 or so seronegative cohort members. Every donor gave a peripheral blood sample, and the peripheral blood mononuclear cells from that sample were used for TCR beta sequencing. The Qiagen DNeasy Blood Extraction Kit was used to extract genomic DNA from the blood cell samples. The germline V gene specifies LGHNA as CDR1 and YSLEER as CDR2. The CDR3 numbers 14 residues from cysteine through phenylalanine. Only the CDR3 region is kept as DNA, spanning 42 bases read in frame from base 1. Trimming takes 4 bases off V and 1 base off J; junction bases not matched to a gene: 0. The library was generated by the immunoSEQ multiplex PCR assay. For the multiplex PCR, a mixture combining 60 forward primers for TCR Vbeta segments and 13 reverse primers for TCR Jbeta segments was used. A multiplex PCR assay on genomic DNA amplified the CDR3 region of rearranged TCR beta genes. Amplified TCR beta libraries were sequenced as 87-base-pair reads on the Illumina HiSeq System. The original pipeline was this. Across the roughly 700 repertoires, a later analysis counted some 80 million unique TCR beta chains, around 11 million of which were shared by at least two donors. A nearest-neighbor algorithm error-corrected the raw reads and collapsed the reads into unique sequences, merging closely related sequences to remove PCR and sequencing errors. To assign V, D and J gene segments, CDR3 sequences were aligned to IMGT reference sequences. For a sequence to be retained, a match of at least six nucleotides was required to both a V gene segment and a J gene segment. Rearrangements were classified as productive when the CDR3 lacked stop codons and remained in frame with V and J, and all other rearrangements were classified as non-productive. CDR3 was defined by IMGT convention, running from the second conserved V-encoded cysteine to the conserved J-encoded phenylalanine. The earlier analysis of some 580 of the donors excluded any sequence lacking an unambiguous match to a single V gene segment. In an earlier analysis of 587 of the donors, V segments were called functional above 56.7% productive rearrangements and were called segregating when the between-donor standard deviation exceeded 5%. A statistical classification framework was developed to diagnose cytomegalovirus status using the catalog of TCR beta chain sequences. In a later analysis, V and J genes were assigned by comparing TCR nucleotide sequences against IMGT/GENE-DB human TR gene sequences. In a later analysis, CDR3 sequences and most-parsimonious VDJ recombination scenarios were assigned using the TCRdist pipeline. In a later analysis, every TCR beta chain was defined by the combination of its CDR3 amino acid sequence and its V-gene family, and reads without a unique V-gene family were dropped. As a way to deal with suspected cross-contamination and a sequencing artifact, a later analysis dropped hundreds of nucleotide sequences that were highly shared and had low generation probability. In a later analysis, a clonal expansion index for each public chain was calculated from normalized within-repertoire ranks of inferred template counts. In a later analysis, generation probabilities were computed with a VDJ recombination model fitted to out-of-frame rearrangements, and the resulting probabilities were checked against IGoR. In a later analysis, hypergeometric tests were used to score TCR-TCR, TCR-HLA and TCR-CMV co-occurrence, with a repertoire-size bias correction applied to TCR pairs. To estimate false discovery rates, a later analysis permuted the HLA or CMV assignments 20 times. In a later analysis, co-occurring TCRs were grouped with DBSCAN, and TCRdist sequence similarity was added when clustering was performed within HLA-allele-positive subsets. Co-occurrence clustering excluded repertoires with fewer than 30,000 or more than 120,000 public chains, plus five with anomalous nucleotide sharing. In TCRdb, the immuneACCESS table is reduced to in-frame sequences with V and J assigned. These tables do not hold every clone; where another copy was compared, an unresolved V gene accounts for under half, and the others remain unexplained. That table gives V, J and clone size, and the DNA gave D and trimming. The sample table contains 150,000 to 200,000 clones; only one count was recorded for over 80% of them. Jointly, the top ten make up 1.6% of the sample.

The chain is encoded by TRBV4-3 joined to TRBJ2-3; 9 bases in the middle match TRBD2. This sequence was found in a middle-aged man in good health and CMV-seronegative. Sequenced material: PBMCs. The CDR3 loop reads CASSRLAGTDTQYF. The DNA sequence follows: TGCGCCAGCAGCCGACTAGCGGGCACAGATACGCAGTATTTT.